The 32 T cell receptor beta chains below come from one sample, sequenced in a study of molecular identifiers for immune sequencing clone quantification. TCRdb passed the PCR reads through MiXCR, listing each CDR3 protein once. The table has some 680,000 distinct CDR3 sequences, about 25% seen once. Material for sequencing was naive CD8+ T cells from blood, with Jurkat cell RNA spiked in. As for subset: FACS-sorted CD8+CD4-CCR7+CD45RA+ naive T cells. These receptors all stem from a human donor in good health. Some libraries in this study had Jurkat cell RNA spiked in.

This clonotype was detected ten times or more. V is TRBV6-6 and J is TRBJ2-2, with 12 bases identical to TRBD2. CDR3 length: 19 amino acids. Germline assignment: CDR1 MNHNY and CDR2 SVGAGI (reference sequence). Trimming at V came to 4 bases and at J to 1 base, leaving 10 bases not matched to a gene. CDR3 in amino acids: CASSSPGTSGFLNTGELFF. The CDR3 DNA is TGTGCCAGCAGTTCCCCCGGGACTAGCGGGTTTCTGAACACCGGGGAGCTGTTTTTT.

This clonotype has more than one count but fewer than ten. V is TRBV9 and J is TRBJ2-2, with D perhaps TRBD1 or TRBD2 (6 bases each). The CDR3 totals 16 residues. Looked up from germline, CDR1 is SGDLS and CDR2 is YYNGEE. The germline V and J ends were trimmed by 4 bases and 0 bases, with 13 bases remaining between them. CDR3 region: CASSLGGTTNTGELFF. The CDR3 bases are TGTGCCAGCAGCCTGGGCGGGACAACGAACACCGGGGAGCTGTTTTTT.

The chain combines TRBV15 with TRBJ1-1, with D uncertain. CDR3 length: 12 amino acids. V lost 4 bases to trimming and J lost 4 bases, with 7 bases between them. Per the germline V gene, CDR1 is LNHNV and CDR2 is YYDKDF (reference sequence). CDR3 coding DNA: TGTGCCACCAGCACCTGGTTCACTGAAGCTTTCTTT. This gives the protein CATSTWFTEAFF.

The chain has TRBV4-1 and TRBJ2-7, with D possibly matching TRBD1 (5 bases). This CDR3 is built from 13 residues. V lost 7 bases and J lost 2, with 12 bases in between. Germline CDR1 is MGHRA and CDR2 is YSYEKL. CDR3 DNA sequence: TGCGCCAGCAACTCGATGACAGCCTACGAGCAGTACTTC. Translation gives CASNSMTAYEQYF.

This clonotype was seen a single time. The junction and the germline gene differ at one end; a read error may be behind it. V gene TRBV10-3 combines with J gene TRBJ2-7; maybe TRBD2 (5 bases). Germline CDR1 and CDR2: ENHRY and SYGVKD. CDR3 size: 11 residues. The CDR3 is CVIGESYEQYF. Here the CDR3 DNA reads TGTGTCATCGGGGAGTCCTACGAGCAGTACTTC.

The rearrangement links TRBV12-3 or TRBV12-4 to TRBJ1-5; D gene uncertain. Trimming stripped 6 bases from V and 9 bases from J, with 15 bases between. The CDR3 totals 13 residues. This chain's CDR3 is CASSPGSTPPQHF. The CDR3 DNA follows: TGTGCCAGCAGCCCGGGCAGCACTCCGCCCCAGCATTTT.

In its sample, this clonotype was seen many times. The chain recombines TRBV11-2 with TRBJ2-3; 8 bases fit TRBD2. The CDR3 has 16 amino acids. V lost 5 bases to trimming and J lost 2 bases; unmatched junction nucleotides: 9. Germline V gives CDR1 SGHAT, CDR2 FQNNGV. The CDR3 region is CASSPRGGLNTDTQYF. For the CDR3, the DNA is TGTGCCAGCAGCCCCCGGGGGGGCCTTAACACAGATACGCAGTATTTT.

The chain carries TRBV4-3 and TRBJ1-2, with D perhaps TRBD1 (5 bases). The CDR3 length is 16 residues. CDR1 and CDR2 from the germline V gene are LGHNA and YSLEER. V lost 1 base, J lost 7 bases, and 19 bases lay in between. The CDR3 nucleotides are TGCGCCAGCAGCCAAGCCACAGGCAGGGCAAGGAGTGGCTACACCTTC. Its protein is CASSQATGRARSGYTF.

This clonotype showed up many times. The CDR3 DNA reads TGCAGTGCTACTGGACTAGGGAACGAGCAGTACTTC. Translation: CSATGLGNEQYF. The chain joins TRBV20-1 to TRBJ2-7, with 7 nucleotides matching TRBD2. CDR1 is DFQATT, CDR2 SNEGSKA, per germline (reference sequence). Trimming removed 4 bases from V and 5 bases from J; junction bases left unmatched: 5. CDR3 length equals 12 residues.

V usage is TRBV20-1 and J usage is TRBJ1-2; TRBD1 is a possible D gene (5 bases). Germline V gene lookup returns CDR1 DFQATT and CDR2 SNEGSKA (reference sequence). V lost 3 bases and J 2 bases, leaving 16 bases between the germline ends. The CDR3 is 15 residues long. This chain's CDR3 is CSASVVAGLNYGYTF. CDR3 sequence (DNA): TGCAGTGCTAGTGTTGTGGCAGGGTTAAACTATGGCTACACCTTC.

The chain uses TRBV28 and TRBJ2-2; 8 positions match TRBD1. Unmatched junction bases numbered 13, after V lost 4 bases and J lost 6 bases. In germline, CDR1 is MDHEN, CDR2 SYDVKM. The CDR3 spans 17 residues. The CDR3 region has the DNA TGTGCCAGCAGTTCTCCGACAGGGGAGGCGAGCGCCGGGGAGCTGTTTTTT. It yields the protein CASSSPTGEASAGELFF.

V gene TRBV19 combines with J gene TRBJ1-5, with D perhaps matching TRBD1 (5 bases). The ends were cut back, 8 bases at V and 3 bases at J, with 17 bases in the middle. There are 15 residues in the CDR3. Germline loops: CDR1 LNHDA, CDR2 SQIVND (reference sequence). The CDR3 is CASGERRQINQPQHF. CDR3 nucleotides: TGTGCCAGTGGAGAACGGAGACAGATCAATCAGCCCCAGCATTTT.

In regard to this clonotype: A much larger clone differs from this one at a single base, so this may be a read error. This sequence joins TRBV7-9 and TRBJ2-3, with no clear D. The CDR3 is 18 residues long. Germline V CDR1 and CDR2: SEHNR, FQNEAQ (reference sequence). Trimming shortened V by 3 bases and J by 2 bases, and 21 bases separated the two germline ends. CDR3 coding DNA: TGTGCCAGCAGCTTGCCCCCGTCGAGACACTCATCCACAGATACGCAGTATTTT. It is translated as CASSLPPSRHSSTDTQYF.

Worth noting for this clonotype: This may stem from a read error, because a much larger clone lies one nucleotide away. The CDR3, as DNA: TGTGCCAGCAGCTTCTCAGGGATCGGCCAGCCCCGGCATTTT. Its protein product is CASSFSGIGQPRHF. V and J are TRBV7-2 and TRBJ1-5; possibly TRBD1 for D (5 bases). The CDR3 contains 14 residues. Germline V lookup: CDR1 SGHTA, CDR2 FQGNSA.

This clonotype has ten or more counts. CDR3 region: CASSSYQGDGEQFF. The CDR3 DNA reads TGTGCCAGCAGCTCATACCAGGGGGATGGTGAGCAGTTCTTC. The chain links TRBV7-9 to TRBJ2-1, with 7 positions matching TRBD1. This CDR3 is built from 14 residues. J was trimmed by 9 bases and V by 4 bases; bases with no gene match: 9. Germline V gene sequence: CDR1 SEHNR, CDR2 FQNEAQ (reference sequence).

The sample holds many counts of this clonotype. The V call is TRBV6-5, the J call TRBJ1-1; no firm D call. This CDR3 contains 15 residues. The V end was cut by 1 base, the J end by 0 bases, with 9 bases between. Per germline, CDR1 MNHEY and CDR2 SVGAGI. DNA for the CDR3: TGTGCCAGCAGTTACTATGGTTCCATGAACACTGAAGCTTTCTTT. This codes for CASSYYGSMNTEAFF.

The chain joins TRBV28 to TRBJ2-7, with 7 positions matching TRBD1. Germline CDR1 reads MDHEN; CDR2 reads SYDVKM. The CDR3 consists of 13 residues. J gave up 5 bases and V 5 bases, and 6 bases lay outside the gene matches. Written as DNA, the CDR3 is TGTGCCAGCAGTACAAACAGGGGCAACGAGCAGTACTTC. Encoded protein: CASSTNRGNEQYF. The full variable domain, with the rest looked up from reference TRBV28 and TRBJ2-7, is DVKVTQSSRYLVKRTGEKVFLECVQDMDHENMFWYRQDPGLGLRLIYFSYDVKMKEKGDIPEGYSVSREKKERFSLILESASTNQTSMYLCASSTNRGNEQYFGPGTRLTVT.

The rearrangement links TRBV6-2 or TRBV6-3 to TRBJ2-3; TRBD2 aligns across 8 bases. With 1 base clipped from V and 8 bases from J, the junction kept 14 bases outside the gene matches. CDR1 is MNHEY and CDR2 is SVGEGT in the germline V gene. This CDR3 has 17 amino acids. CDR3 nucleotides: TGTGCCAGCAGTTACTTTATTCCGGGACTAGGAGGAGGTACGCAGTATTTT. It yields the protein CASSYFIPGLGGGTQYF.

This clonotype was detected ten times or more. The chain combines TRBV4-1 with TRBJ2-3; possible D gene TRBD1, 5 bases. Germline V gene data show CDR1 as MGHRA and CDR2 as YSYEKL. The CDR3 is 17 amino acids. Trimming stripped 0 bases from V and 2 bases from J, with 15 bases between. CDR3 coding DNA: TGCGCCAGCAGCCAAGAGGGGCGAGGCGGCTTCACAGATACGCAGTATTTT. As protein: CASSQEGRGGFTDTQYF.

As DNA, the CDR3 is TGCGCCAGCAGCGGCGCCAGGGGGTACACTGAAGCTTTCTTT. Its protein is CASSGARGYTEAFF. The chain recombines TRBV4-3 with TRBJ1-1; 7 bases agree with TRBD1. The CDR3 spans 14 residues. CDR1 LGHNA and CDR2 YSLEER come from the germline V gene. The V gene end was trimmed by 5 bases and the J gene end by 3 bases; junction bases not matched to a gene: 6.

The V and J genes are TRBV7-9 and TRBJ2-4, with D maybe TRBD2 (5 bases). Trimming stripped 6 bases from V and 3 bases from J, with 12 bases between. Germline-derived CDR1 and CDR2 are SEHNR and FQNEAQ (reference sequence). CDR3 size: 14 residues. CDR3 loop: CASSSREGKNIQYF. CDR3 in DNA: TGTGCCAGCAGTTCTCGGGAAGGCAAAAACATTCAGTACTTC. Full variable domain (remainder filled in from reference TRBV7-9 and TRBJ2-4): DTGVSQNPRHKITKRGQNVTFRCDPISEHNRLYWYRQTLGQGPEFLTYFQNEAQLEKSRLLSDRFSAERPKGSFSTLEIQRTEQGDSAMYLCASSSREGKNIQYFGAGTRLSVL.

The V call is TRBV4-1, the J call TRBJ2-5; D possibly corresponds to TRBD2 (5 bases). Germline assignment: CDR1 MGHRA and CDR2 YSYEKL. This CDR3 has 15 residues. The ends were cut back, 0 bases at V and 2 bases at J, with 10 bases in the middle. CDR3 amino acids: CASSQDRAGQETQYF. The CDR3 DNA is TGCGCCAGCAGCCAAGATAGGGCGGGTCAAGAGACCCAGTACTTC.

The table lists this clonotype with many counts. This chain uses TRBV7-9 with TRBJ1-6; D uncertain. The V gene's germline CDR1 is SEHNR and CDR2 FQNEAQ (reference sequence). V shed 2 bases and J shed 7 bases, with 9 bases lying between them. CDR3 length: 14 amino acids. The CDR3 loop reads CASSLTMGNSPLHF. The CDR3 DNA sequence: TGTGCCAGCAGCTTAACCATGGGGAATTCACCCCTCCACTTT.

This clonotype was seen many times. CDR3 amino acids: CSARQTSSYEQYF. The CDR3 nucleotides are TGCAGTGCAAGACAGACAAGCTCCTACGAGCAGTACTTC. This chain uses TRBV20-1 with TRBJ2-7, with D perhaps matching TRBD1 (5 bases). The CDR3 loop spans 13 amino acids. Trimming shortened V by 6 bases and J by 0 bases, and 12 bases separated the two germline ends. Per germline, CDR1 DFQATT and CDR2 SNEGSKA (reference sequence).

This chain joins TRBV4-1 and TRBJ2-3, with D possibly matching TRBD2 (5 bases). Germline V gene data show CDR1 as MGHRA and CDR2 as YSYEKL. CDR3 size: 17 residues. The V and J ends lost 0 bases and 3 bases respectively, with 16 bases between them. The CDR3 DNA reads as TGCGCCAGCAGCCAAGAGGGAGCTCTAGTTGAAACAGATACGCAGTATTTT. Amino acid sequence: CASSQEGALVETDTQYF.

Remarks on this clonotype: A much larger clone is a single base away; this may be a read error. This likely comes from a read error, as the CDR3 has no conserved phenylalanine or tryptophan at its end. The chain has TRBV10-3 and TRBJ2-2; D call uncertain. V was clipped by 4 bases and J by 7 bases, with 4 bases between them. The CDR3 has 11 amino acids. CDR1 ENHRY and CDR2 SYGVKD come from the germline V gene. The CDR3 DNA is TGTGCCATCAGTGTTGGCGGGGAGCTGTTTCTT. It encodes CAISVGGELFL.

This clonotype has just a few counts. This chain connects TRBV7-6 to TRBJ1-3; possibly TRBD1 for D (6 bases). With 4 bases removed from V and 4 bases from J, the gap between germline ends came to 14 bases. Germline V gives CDR1 SGHVS, CDR2 FNYEAQ. This CDR3 comprises 15 residues. The CDR3 is CASSSAGHEGNTIYF. The CDR3 nucleotides are TGTGCCAGCAGCTCAGCGGGACACGAAGGAAACACCATATATTTT. Drawing the rest from reference TRBV7-6 and TRBJ1-3, the complete variable domain is GAGVSQSPRYKVTKRGQDVALRCDPISGHVSLYWYRQALGQGPEFLTYFNYEAQQDKSGLPNDRFSAERPEGSISTLTIQRTEQRDSAMYRCASSSAGHEGNTIYFGEGSWLTVV.

This clonotype was seen more than once but under ten times. This sequence joins TRBV19 and TRBJ2-7, with 8 bases identical to TRBD2. Germline V CDR1 and CDR2: LNHDA, SQIVND (reference sequence). The CDR3 totals 13 residues. Trimming took 9 bases from V and 4 from J; bases not matched to a gene: 8. CDR3: CASSGLVIYEQYF. The CDR3 DNA is TGTGCCAGCTCGGGACTAGTGATATACGAGCAGTACTTC.

In regard to this clonotype: It may be a read error: a sequence one base away is much more abundant. The rearrangement links TRBV5-1 to TRBJ2-6; D is perhaps TRBD1 or TRBD2 (6 bases each). The CDR3 has 20 residues. Germline V gene data show CDR1 as SGHRS and CDR2 as YFSETQ. This CDR3 is CASSLTPGEDLISGANVLAF. The CDR3 DNA sequence: TGCGCCAGCAGCTTGACGCCAGGGGAGGACCTTATCTCTGGGGCCAACGTCCTGGCTTTC.

In this sample, this clonotype turned up a few times. The chain combines TRBV5-8 with TRBJ1-1; TRBD1 matches at 7 bases. V lost 2 bases, J lost 6 bases, and 4 bases stayed unmatched. The CDR3 totals 13 residues. Germline CDR1 SGHTS, CDR2 YDEGEE. The CDR3 spells CASSFRDSPEAFF. The CDR3, as DNA: TGTGCCAGCAGCTTCCGGGACAGCCCTGAAGCTTTCTTT. Combining the CDR3 with reference TRBV5-8 and TRBJ1-1 gives the whole variable domain EAGVTQSPTHLIKTRGQQATLRCSPISGHTSVYWYQQALGLGLQFLLWYDEGEERNRGNFPPRFSGRQFPNYSSELNVNALELEDSALYLCASSFRDSPEAFFGQGTRLTVV.

This clonotype was seen more than once but under ten times. The V call is TRBV7-6, the J call TRBJ1-6; unclear D gene. The CDR3 length is 16 residues. The V gene lost 1 base and the J gene lost 1 base, with 8 bases spanning the gap. Germline V gene lookup returns CDR1 SGHVS and CDR2 FNYEAQ. The CDR3, as DNA: TGTGCCAGCAGCTTAGTAGCTCTGTCCTATAATTCACCCCTCCACTTT. The encoded protein is CASSLVALSYNSPLHF.

This sequence joins TRBV5-1 and TRBJ2-4; D not certain. The CDR3 has 12 residues. V was trimmed by 3 bases and J by 15 bases, leaving 16 bases between them. Germline V gene sequence: CDR1 SGHRS, CDR2 YFSETQ. The CDR3 DNA sequence: TGCGCCAGCAGCTCGTCGTTGAGCGTTCGGTACTTC. This sequence encodes CASSSSLSVRYF.